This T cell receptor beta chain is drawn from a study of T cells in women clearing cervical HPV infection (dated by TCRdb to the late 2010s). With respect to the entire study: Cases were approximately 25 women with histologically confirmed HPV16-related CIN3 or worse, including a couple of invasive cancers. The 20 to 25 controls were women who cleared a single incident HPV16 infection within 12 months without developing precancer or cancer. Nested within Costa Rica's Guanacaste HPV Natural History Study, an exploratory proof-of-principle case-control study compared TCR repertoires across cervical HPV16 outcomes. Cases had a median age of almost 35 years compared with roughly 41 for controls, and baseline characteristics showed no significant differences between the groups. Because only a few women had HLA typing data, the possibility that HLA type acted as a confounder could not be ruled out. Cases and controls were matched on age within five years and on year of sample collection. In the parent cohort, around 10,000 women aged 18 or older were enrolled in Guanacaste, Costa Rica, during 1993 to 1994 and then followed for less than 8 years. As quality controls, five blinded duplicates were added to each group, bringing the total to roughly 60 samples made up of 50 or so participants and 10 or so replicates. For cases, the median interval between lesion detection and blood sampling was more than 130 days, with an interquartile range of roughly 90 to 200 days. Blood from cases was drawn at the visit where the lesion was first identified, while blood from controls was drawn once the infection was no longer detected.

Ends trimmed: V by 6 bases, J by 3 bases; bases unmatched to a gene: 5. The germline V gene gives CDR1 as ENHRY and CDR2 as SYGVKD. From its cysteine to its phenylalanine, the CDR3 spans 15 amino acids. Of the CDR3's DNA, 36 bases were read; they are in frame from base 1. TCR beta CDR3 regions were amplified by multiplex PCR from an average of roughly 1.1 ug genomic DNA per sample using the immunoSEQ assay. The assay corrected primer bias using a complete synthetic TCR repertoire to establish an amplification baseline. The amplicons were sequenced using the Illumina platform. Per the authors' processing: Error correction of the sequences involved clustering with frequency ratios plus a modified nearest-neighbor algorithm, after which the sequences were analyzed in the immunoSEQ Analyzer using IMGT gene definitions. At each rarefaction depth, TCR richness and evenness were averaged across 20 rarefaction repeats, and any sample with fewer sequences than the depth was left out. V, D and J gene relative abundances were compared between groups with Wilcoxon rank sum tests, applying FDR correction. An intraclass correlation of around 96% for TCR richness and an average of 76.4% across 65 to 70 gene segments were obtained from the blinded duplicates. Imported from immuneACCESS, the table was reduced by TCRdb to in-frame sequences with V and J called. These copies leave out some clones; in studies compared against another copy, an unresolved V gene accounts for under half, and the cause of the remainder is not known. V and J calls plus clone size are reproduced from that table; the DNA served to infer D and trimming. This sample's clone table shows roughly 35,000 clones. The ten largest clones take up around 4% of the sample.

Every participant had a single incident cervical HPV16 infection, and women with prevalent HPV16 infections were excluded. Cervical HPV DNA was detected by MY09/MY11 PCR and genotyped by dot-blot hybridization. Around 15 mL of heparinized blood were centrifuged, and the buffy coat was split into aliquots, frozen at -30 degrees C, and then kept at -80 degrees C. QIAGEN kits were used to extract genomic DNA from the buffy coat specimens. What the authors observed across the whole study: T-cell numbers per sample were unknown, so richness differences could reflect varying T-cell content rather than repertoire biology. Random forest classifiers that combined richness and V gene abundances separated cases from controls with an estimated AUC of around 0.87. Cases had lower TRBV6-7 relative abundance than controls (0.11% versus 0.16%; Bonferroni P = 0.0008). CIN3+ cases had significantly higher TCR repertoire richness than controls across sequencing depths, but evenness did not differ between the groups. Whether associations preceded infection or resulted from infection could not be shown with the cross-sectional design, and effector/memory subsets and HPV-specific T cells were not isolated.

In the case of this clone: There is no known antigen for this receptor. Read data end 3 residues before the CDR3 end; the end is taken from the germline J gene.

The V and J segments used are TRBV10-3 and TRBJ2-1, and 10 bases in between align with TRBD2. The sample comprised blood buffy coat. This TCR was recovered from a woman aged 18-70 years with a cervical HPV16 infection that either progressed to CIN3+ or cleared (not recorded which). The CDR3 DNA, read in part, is TGTGCCATCAGCACTAGCGGGATTATCTACAATGAG. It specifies CAISTSGIIYNE. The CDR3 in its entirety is CAISTSGIIYNEQFF.